Listed below are T cell receptor beta chains from one sample, sequenced in a study of blood T cell repertoires in COVID-19. Sequencing used immunoSEQ multiplex PCR; TCRdb keeps in-frame clones, though not all of them. The repertoire holds some 30,000 clones, 85% to 90% seen once, with roughly 13% in the top ten. Sample: peripheral blood. These receptors were collected from a man in his 70s with active COVID-19. Both conserved end residues are part of each CDR3. A D gene is named only where the DNA matches it firmly. Only some rows state a clone size, as once, few, many or a class for expanded clones.

TRBV10-3,NA,NA,TRBJ2-2,CAISEETGVATGELFF,TGTGCCATCAGTGAGGAGACGGGAGTTGCCACCGGGGAGCTGTTTTTT
TRBV28,NA,TRBD1,TRBJ1-2,CASSFSPGQNYGYTF,TGTGCCAGCAGTTTCAGCCCGGGACAGAACTATGGCTACACCTTC
TRBV7-9,once,NA,TRBJ2-1,CASSAKTSYLNNEQFF,TGTGCCAGCAGCGCGAAAACTAGCTATTTAAACAATGAGCAGTTCTTC
TRBV19,once,NA,TRBJ1-3,CASSIRDTSGTIYF,TGTGCCAGTAGTATCCGGGACACGAGTGGGACCATATATTTT
TRBV4-2,NA,NA,TRBJ1-2,CASSQDQSYGYTF,TGTGCCAGCAGCCAAGATCAATCCTATGGCTACACCTTC
TRBV7-2,NA,TRBD1,TRBJ2-7,CASSLGTGLYEQYF,TGTGCCAGCAGCCTTGGGACAGGGTTATACGAGCAGTACTTC
TRBV2,few,NA,TRBJ2-7,CASSDEGEQYF,TGTGCCAGCAGTGACGAGGGCGAGCAGTACTTC
TRBV14,NA,NA,TRBJ1-1,CASSSGGSGGAFF,TGTGCCAGCAGCAGCGGAGGGTCCGGGGGGGCTTTCTTT
TRBV6-5,NA,NA,TRBJ2-7,CASSYSSLNYEQYF,TGTGCCAGCAGTTACTCGAGCCTGAACTACGAGCAGTACTTC
TRBV28,NA,NA,TRBJ1-6,CASSFPDSPLHF,TGTGCCAGCAGTTTTCCAGATTCACCCCTCCACTTT
TRBV3-1/TRBV3-2,few,NA,TRBJ2-7,CASSLQGHEQYF,TGTGCCAGCAGCCTACAGGGCCACGAGCAGTACTTC
TRBV7-7,once,NA,TRBJ2-1,CASSSGRGADNEQFF,TGTGCTAGCAGCTCAGGACGGGGGGCCGACAATGAGCAGTTCTTC
TRBV6-5,NA,TRBD2,TRBJ2-3,CASSYSPAGGTDTQYF,TGTGCCAGCAGTTACTCCCCAGCGGGAGGTACAGATACGCAGTATTTT
TRBV2,NA,TRBD2,TRBJ2-1,CASSFFGGSSYNEQFF,TGTGCCAGCTCTTTTTTCGGGGGGAGCTCCTACAATGAGCAGTTCTTC
TRBV4-2,NA,NA,TRBJ1-2,CASSQAQGQDYGYTF,TGTGCCAGCAGCCAAGCCCAGGGGCAGGACTATGGCTACACCTTC
TRBV19,NA,NA,TRBJ1-5,CASSGTPTYSNQPQHF,TGTGCCAGTAGTGGGACACCTACTTATAGCAATCAGCCCCAGCATTTT
TRBV6-5,NA,TRBD1,TRBJ2-1,CASRQQGVTYNEQFF,TGTGCCAGCAGACAACAGGGGGTAACCTACAATGAGCAGTTCTTC
TRBV9,NA,TRBD1,TRBJ2-2,CASSVTGAGTGELFF,TGTGCCAGCAGCGTGACAGGGGCGGGGACCGGGGAGCTGTTTTTT
TRBV5-6,NA,NA,TRBJ2-6,CASSLGSSGANVLTF,TGTGCCAGCAGCTTGGGTAGCTCTGGGGCCAACGTCCTGACTTTC
TRBV5-8,NA,TRBD1,TRBJ1-5,CASSLLQGVSQPQHF,TGTGCCAGCAGCTTGTTGCAGGGGGTAAGTCAGCCCCAGCATTTT
TRBV2,NA,NA,TRBJ2-3,CASRNQGTDTQYF,TGTGCCAGCAGAAACCAGGGTACGGATACGCAGTATTTT
TRBV7-8,NA,NA,TRBJ1-1,CASSFSLHTNTEAFF,TGTGCCAGCAGCTTTTCACTACATACGAACACTGAAGCTTTCTTT
TRBV7-9,NA,NA,TRBJ1-3,CAPGRDSGNTIYF,TGTGCCCCCGGACGGGACTCTGGAAACACCATATATTTT
TRBV18,NA,TRBD2,TRBJ2-7,CASSPRTSGGHEQYF,TGTGCCAGCTCACCACGGACTAGCGGGGGACACGAGCAGTACTTC
TRBV10-3,NA,TRBD2,TRBJ2-2,CAISESGRGNTGELFF,TGTGCCATCAGTGAGTCGGGGAGGGGGAACACCGGGGAGCTGTTTTTT
TRBV7-9,NA,TRBD2,TRBJ2-2,CASSFSTSGNTGELFF,TGTGCCAGCAGCTTCTCGACTAGCGGGAACACCGGGGAGCTGTTTTTT
TRBV21-1,NA,NA,TRBJ2-7,CASSTRLAGAHEQYF,TGTGCCAGCAGCACACGACTAGCGGGAGCCCACGAGCAGTACTTC
TRBV30,NA,TRBD1,TRBJ1-5,CAWSYNRGNQPQHF,TGTGCCTGGAGTTATAACAGGGGGAACCAGCCCCAGCATTTT
TRBV7-9,NA,NA,TRBJ2-3,CASSGTGSGDTQYF,TGTGCCAGCAGCGGCACAGGGTCCGGAGATACGCAGTATTTT
TRBV20-1,NA,NA,TRBJ1-2,CSASSTGLANYGYTF,TGCAGTGCTAGTTCCACAGGGTTGGCTAACTATGGCTACACCTTC
TRBV27,NA,NA,TRBJ1-1,CASSFSQGNTEAFF,TGTGCCAGCAGTTTCAGTCAGGGGAACACTGAAGCTTTCTTT
TRBV25-1,few,NA,TRBJ2-3,CASRPGSSTDTQYF,TGTGCCAGCAGGCCGGGATCTAGCACAGATACGCAGTATTTT
TRBV11-2,NA,TRBD1,TRBJ2-5,CASSLGTGGFQETQYF,TGTGCCAGCAGCTTAGGGACAGGAGGCTTCCAAGAGACCCAGTACTTC
TRBV12-5,few,NA,TRBJ2-3,CASGLVGGLTSTDTQYF,TGTGCTAGTGGTTTGGTAGGCGGGCTAACTAGCACAGATACGCAGTATTTT
TRBV12-5,NA,NA,TRBJ2-1,CASAPPRGEQFF,TGTGCTAGTGCCCCCCCTAGGGGTGAGCAGTTCTTC
TRBV11-2,once,NA,TRBJ2-1,CASSLTLPSNEQFF,TGTGCCAGCAGCCTGACTCTTCCCAGCAATGAGCAGTTCTTC
TRBV5-5,once,NA,TRBJ2-5,CASSFGGGETQYF,TGTGCCAGCAGCTTCGGAGGGGGCGAGACCCAGTACTTC
TRBV5-1,NA,TRBD1,TRBJ2-5,CASSFGGTGGETQYF,TGCGCCAGCAGCTTTGGGGGGACAGGGGGAGAGACCCAGTACTTC
TRBV28,NA,TRBD1,TRBJ1-5,CASRDNDRGHQPQHF,TGTGCCAGCAGGGACAATGACAGGGGACATCAGCCCCAGCATTTT
TRBV10-2,NA,TRBD2,TRBJ2-2,CASRLLSGRDTGELFF,TGCGCCAGCAGGCTCTTAAGCGGGAGGGACACCGGGGAGCTGTTTTTT
TRBV5-1,NA,NA,TRBJ2-2,CASSYRDTPNTGELFF,TGCGCCAGCAGCTACCGGGACACGCCGAACACCGGGGAGCTGTTTTTT
TRBV9,NA,NA,TRBJ1-1,CASSVGVEGAEAFF,TGTGCCAGCAGCGTAGGGGTAGAAGGGGCTGAAGCTTTCTTT
TRBV7-8,NA,TRBD2,TRBJ2-2,CASSWGTSGRRNTGELFF,TGTGCCAGCAGCTGGGGGACTAGCGGGAGAAGGAACACCGGGGAGCTGTTTTTT
TRBV27,NA,NA,TRBJ2-4,CASTTDKDIQYF,TGTGCCAGCACTACCGACAAGGACATTCAGTACTTC